These 13 T cell receptor beta chains were all obtained from the same sample, sequenced in a study of blood T cell repertoires in COVID-19. Assay used: immunoSEQ multiplex PCR; TCRdb lists only in-frame clones, some missing. The top ten hold around 9.3% of the sample, which has about 320,000 clones, about 91% seen once. Input material: PBMCs or T cells enriched from blood (not recorded which). These receptors all stem from a woman between 18 and 29 years old who had recovered from COVID-19.

The CDR3 sequence: CASSLDGGVTGELFF. The DNA of the CDR3 is TGTGCCAGCAGCTTAGATGGGGGGGTCACCGGGGAGCTGTTTTTT. The V call is TRBV11-1, the J call TRBJ2-2; 7 bases agree with TRBD2. The CDR3 is 15 residues long. J lost 4 bases, V lost 1 base, and 3 bases had no gene match. In germline, CDR1 is SGHAT, CDR2 FQDESV (reference sequence).

This clone was detected only a few times. This chain joins TRBV19 and TRBJ1-1, with a possible D match to TRBD1 (6 bases). The V and J ends lost 3 bases and 5 bases respectively, with 22 bases between them. Germline values: CDR1 LNHDA, CDR2 SQIVND (reference sequence). The CDR3 loop spans 17 amino acids. The chain's CDR3 is CASSMGPGGAGRTEAFF. The CDR3 bases are TGTGCCAGTAGTATGGGTCCGGGGGGCGCGGGTCGGACTGAAGCTTTCTTT.

The CDR3 DNA is TGTGCCAGCACCGTAGGTGAGGGGGCGAGTAATGAGCAGTTCTTC. Its translation: CASTVGEGASNEQFF. The chain uses TRBV3-1 (or the pseudogene TRBV3-2) and TRBJ2-1; 7 nucleotides match TRBD1. The J segment lost 7 bases and the V segment lost 7 bases, leaving 13 bases of the junction unmatched. This CDR3 region has 15 residues. Germline V CDR1 and CDR2: LGHDT, YNNKEL (reference sequence).

V gene TRBV3-1 (or the pseudogene TRBV3-2) combines with J gene TRBJ2-3; TRBD2 aligns across 13 bases. The V and J ends lost 4 bases and 4 bases, in that order; junction bases with no gene match: 5. Germline V gene lookup returns CDR1 LGHDT and CDR2 YNNKEL (reference sequence). This CDR3 is built from 16 residues. CDR3 protein: CASSRGLAGFADTQYF. The DNA for the CDR3 is TGTGCCAGCAGCCGGGGACTAGCGGGGTTTGCAGATACGCAGTATTTT.

This chain joins TRBV4-3 and TRBJ1-2, with 9 bases fitting TRBD1. The V gene's germline CDR1 is LGHNA and CDR2 YSLEER. The CDR3 runs to 19 residues. The junction had 14 bases not matched to a gene; V was cut back by 0 bases and J by 3 bases. CDR3 nucleotide sequence: TGCGCCAGCAGCCAAGATTATCTCGGGGGACAGGGAAGTTACTATGGCTACACCTTC. Protein product: CASSQDYLGGQGSYYGYTF.

This CDR3 reads CASSVDGQTYNEQFF. CDR3 coding DNA: TGTGCCAGCAGCGTCGATGGACAGACCTACAATGAGCAGTTCTTC. The rearrangement links TRBV9 to TRBJ2-1; possible D gene TRBD1, 6 bases. V was cut by 2 bases and J by 2 bases, with 11 bases left in between. Looked up from germline, CDR1 is SGDLS and CDR2 is YYNGEE. This CDR3 is built from 15 residues.

The genes are TRBV7-2 and TRBJ2-2; D is undetermined. V shed 7 bases and J shed 6 bases, with 9 bases lying between them. The CDR3 spans 12 residues. Germline V gene sequence: CDR1 SGHTA, CDR2 FQGNSA. CDR3 coding DNA: TGTGCCAGCACCCTCGTCCCCGGGGAGCTGTTTTTT. Translation gives CASTLVPGELFF.

The chain uses TRBV7-6 and TRBJ1-1; D is unresolved. The V gene's germline CDR1 is SGHVS and CDR2 FNYEAQ. Deletions cut 2 bases from V and 0 bases from J, with 4 bases between. The CDR3 has 13 amino acids. The CDR3 DNA reads TGTGCCAGCAGCTTACAGGTGAACACTGAAGCTTTCTTT. It codes for CASSLQVNTEAFF.

This clone occurred many times. J is TRBJ2-1 and V is TRBV9, with TRBD2 matching over 7 bases. The germline CDR1 and CDR2 sequences are SGDLS and YYNGEE. The CDR3 is 14 amino acids. The junction had 10 bases not matched to a gene; V was cut back by 3 bases and J by 10 bases. The CDR3 DNA reads TGTGCCAGCAGCGCCACGGGCGGGAGCAACGAGCAGTTCTTC. It specifies CASSATGGSNEQFF. Full variable domain (rest looked up from reference TRBV9 and TRBJ2-1): DSGVTQTPKHLITATGQRVTLRCSPRSGDLSVYWYQQSLDQGLQFLIQYYNGEERAKGNILERFSAQQFPDLHSELNLSSLELGDSALYFCASSATGGSNEQFFGPGTRLTVL.

CDR3 nucleotides: TGTGCCACTGGGCGGGGGGATCGAGAAAAACTGTTTTTT. It is translated as CATGRGDREKLFF. This sequence joins TRBV28 and TRBJ1-4, with D possibly being TRBD1 (5 bases). Germline CDR1 is MDHEN and CDR2 is SYDVKM. The germline V and J ends were trimmed by 10 bases and 8 bases, with 17 bases remaining between them. CDR3 length equals 13 residues.

The count of this clone is one. V gene TRBV4-1 combines with J gene TRBJ1-4; D not certain. CDR1 is MGHRA and CDR2 is YSYEKL in the germline V gene. CDR3 length equals 15 residues. The V end lost 1 base, the J end lost 0 bases, and 6 bases lay between the germline ends. The CDR3 reads CASSQVLATNEKLFF. The DNA for the CDR3 is TGCGCCAGCAGCCAAGTCCTAGCAACTAATGAAAAACTGTTTTTT.

Comments on this clone: A much larger clone lies one base from this, so it may be a read error. The chain is built from TRBV9 and TRBJ1-2, with D possibly matching TRBD1 (6 bases). Trimming removed 4 bases from V and 3 bases from J, with 13 bases in between. The CDR3 length is 14 residues. CDR1 is SGDLS, CDR2 YYNGEE, per germline. The DNA for the CDR3 is TGTGCCAGCAGCATCCAGGACAGCTACTATGGCTACACCTTC. Translating it yields CASSIQDSYYGYTF. Based on the CDR3 plus reference TRBV9 and TRBJ1-2, the full variable domain is DSGVTQTPKHLITATGQRVTLRCSPRSGDLSVYWYQQSLDQGLQFLIQYYNGEERAKGNILERFSAQQFPDLHSELNLSSLELGDSALYFCASSIQDSYYGYTFGSGTRLTVV.

The rearrangement uses TRBV6-2 or TRBV6-3 and TRBJ2-1; 11 nucleotides match TRBD2. Germline CDR1 reads MNHEY; CDR2 reads SVGEGT. V gave up 2 bases and J gave up 5 bases; unmatched junction bases: 8. The CDR3 covers 17 residues. CDR3 sequence: CASSYAGTSGRNNEQFF. For the CDR3, the DNA is TGTGCCAGCAGTTACGCGGGTACTAGCGGGAGAAACAATGAGCAGTTCTTC.